The 11 T cell receptor beta chains listed next were all sequenced from one sample in a study of control samples from healthy donors and cancer patients. This table comes from immunoSEQ multiplex PCR, and its TCRdb copy is limited to in-frame clones, with some not included. The sample yields 100,000 or so clones, 80% to 95% seen once. The sequencing sample was made of blood. These receptors were collected from a woman aged 25 to 39 in good health.

CDR3 sequence reads: CASSLGPRELFF. The CDR3 coding sequence is TGTGCCAGCAGCTTAGGCCCCCGGGAGCTGTTTTTT. The chain has TRBV11-3 and TRBJ2-2, with D unclear. The V gene lost 1 base and the J gene lost 9 bases, with 6 bases spanning the gap. Germline V gene data show CDR1 as SGHNT and CDR2 as YENEEA. The CDR3 consists of 12 residues. Supplemented by reference TRBV11-3 and TRBJ2-2, the full variable domain reads EAGVVQSPRYKIIEKKQPVAFWCNPISGHNTLYWYLQNLGQGPELLIRYENEEAVDDSQLPKDRFSAERLKGVDSTLKIQPAELGDSAVYLCASSLGPRELFFGEGSRLTVL.

V usage is TRBV27 and J usage is TRBJ2-3, with D unresolved. Trimming took off 3 bases at V and 5 bases at J, with 3 bases between the two ends. The CDR3 extends over 11 amino acids. CDR1 is MNHEY, CDR2 SMNVEV, per germline (reference sequence). The CDR3 region is CASSFIDTQYF. In DNA, the CDR3 is TGTGCCAGCAGTTTTATAGATACGCAGTATTTT.

The genes are TRBV3-1 (or the pseudogene TRBV3-2) and TRBJ1-2; 10 nucleotides match TRBD1. The germline V gene has CDR1 LGHDT and CDR2 YNNKEL (reference sequence). The CDR3 is 14 residues long. Trimming took 4 bases from V and 7 from J; bases not matched to a gene: 6. The CDR3 sequence is CASSRDRGRIGYTF. The CDR3 nucleotides read TGTGCCAGCAGCCGCGACAGGGGGCGGATTGGCTACACCTTC.

The V and J genes are TRBV6-6 and TRBJ2-7, with 9 bases aligning to TRBD2. With 4 bases clipped from V and 6 bases from J, the junction kept 10 bases outside the gene matches. This CDR3 has 15 amino acids. From germline, CDR1 is MNHNY and CDR2 SVGAGI (reference sequence). CDR3 sequence: CASSSLRVAGVEQYF. CDR3 bases: TGTGCCAGCAGTTCCCTTAGGGTAGCGGGAGTCGAGCAGTACTTC.

V is TRBV6-5 and J is TRBJ1-5, with D hard to call. The CDR3 spans 15 residues. Germline V gene data show CDR1 as MNHEY and CDR2 as SVGAGI. Trimming cost V 5 bases and J 3 bases, with 14 bases left between them. CDR3 in amino acids: CASSPGQRYNQPQHF. In DNA, the CDR3 is TGTGCCAGCAGTCCCGGGCAGCGGTACAATCAGCCCCAGCATTTT.

The J gene is TRBJ1-5, the V gene TRBV2, with a possible D match to TRBD1 (5 bases). This CDR3 spans 14 amino acids. V was clipped by 4 bases and J by 5 bases, with 12 bases between them. CDR1 is SNHLY and CDR2 is FYNNEI in the germline V gene. The CDR3 nucleotides are TGTGCCAGCAGTGTGCAGGGCGGCGATCAGCCCCAGCATTTT. Translating gives CASSVQGGDQPQHF. Full variable domain (missing parts from reference TRBV2 and TRBJ1-5): EPEVTQTPSHQVTQMGQEVILRCVPISNHLYFYWYRQILGQKVEFLVSFYNNEISEKSEIFDDQFSVERPDGSNFTLKIRSTKLEDSAMYFCASSVQGGDQPQHFGDGTRLSIL.

This clone was recorded once. J is TRBJ2-1 and V is TRBV27; 8 bases are a match to TRBD2. This CDR3 is built from 17 residues. J was trimmed by 0 bases and V by 5 bases; bases with no gene match: 9. CDR1 and CDR2 (germline): MNHEY, SMNVEV (reference sequence). The CDR3 protein is CASSPLPGGASYNEQFF. As DNA, the CDR3 is TGTGCCAGCAGTCCACTCCCCGGGGGGGCCTCCTACAATGAGCAGTTCTTC.

The chain links TRBV12-3 or TRBV12-4 to TRBJ1-5; D ambiguous. CDR3 length: 12 residues. V gave up 5 bases and J gave up 4 bases, with 6 bases separating them. CDR3 coding DNA: TGTGCCAGCAGTACCATGAATCAGCCCCAGCATTTT. Translated, it gives CASSTMNQPQHF.

This chain connects TRBV7-9 to TRBJ2-1; 13 bases are shared with TRBD2. Germline trimming cut 5 bases from V and 4 bases from J; bases unmatched to any gene: 5. The germline V gene encodes CDR1 SEHNR and CDR2 FQNEAQ (reference sequence). CDR3 length: 16 amino acids. CDR3 sequence: CASSHRTSGSYNEQFF. The CDR3 DNA reads as TGTGCCAGCAGCCATCGGACTAGCGGGAGTTACAATGAGCAGTTCTTC.

The chain joins TRBV3-1 (or the pseudogene TRBV3-2) to TRBJ2-7, with 11 bases fitting TRBD1. The CDR3 length is 14 residues. CDR1 is LGHDT and CDR2 is YNNKEL in the germline V gene (reference sequence). With 7 bases clipped from V and 5 bases from J, the junction kept 7 bases outside the gene matches. In nucleotides, the CDR3 is TGTGCCAGCAAATGGGGACAGGGGGTCCACGAGCAGTACTTC. Residues: CASKWGQGVHEQYF.

The genes are TRBV6-1 and TRBJ2-3; possibly TRBD1 or TRBD2 for D (6 bases each). The CDR3 runs 15 residues. Looked up from germline, CDR1 is MNHNS and CDR2 is SASEGT. Trimming left V 0 bases short and J 3 bases short, with 10 bases between. The CDR3 coding sequence is TGTGCCAGCAGTGAAGCGGGGGGCAGAACAGATACGCAGTATTTT. Translated, it gives CASSEAGGRTDTQYF.